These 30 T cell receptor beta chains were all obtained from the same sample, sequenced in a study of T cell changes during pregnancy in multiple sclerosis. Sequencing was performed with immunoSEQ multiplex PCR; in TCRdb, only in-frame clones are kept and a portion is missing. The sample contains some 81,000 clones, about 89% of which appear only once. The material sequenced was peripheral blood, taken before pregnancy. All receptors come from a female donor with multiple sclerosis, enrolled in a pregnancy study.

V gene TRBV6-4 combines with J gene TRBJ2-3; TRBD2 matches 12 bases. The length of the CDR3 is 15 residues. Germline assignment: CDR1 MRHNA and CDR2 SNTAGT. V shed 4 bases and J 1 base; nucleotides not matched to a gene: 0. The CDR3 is CASSGTSGGTDTQYF. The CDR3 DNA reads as TGTGCCAGCAGTGGGACTAGCGGGGGCACAGATACGCAGTATTTT.

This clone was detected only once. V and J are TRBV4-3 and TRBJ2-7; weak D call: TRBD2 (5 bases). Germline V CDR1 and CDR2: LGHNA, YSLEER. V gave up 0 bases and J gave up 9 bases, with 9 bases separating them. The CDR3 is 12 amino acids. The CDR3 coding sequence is TGCGCCAGCAGCCAAGAAGAGGGAGTGCAGTACTTC. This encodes CASSQEEGVQYF.

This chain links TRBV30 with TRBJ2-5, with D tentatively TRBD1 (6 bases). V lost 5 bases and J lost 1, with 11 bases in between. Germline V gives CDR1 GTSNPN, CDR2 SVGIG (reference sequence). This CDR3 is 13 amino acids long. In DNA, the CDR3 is TGTGCCTGGGGCGACAGGATCCAAGAGACCCAGTACTTC. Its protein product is CAWGDRIQETQYF.

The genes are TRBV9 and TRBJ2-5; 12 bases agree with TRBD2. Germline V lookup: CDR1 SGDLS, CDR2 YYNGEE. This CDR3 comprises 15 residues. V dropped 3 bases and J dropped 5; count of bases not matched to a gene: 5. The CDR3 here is CASSALAGGVETQYF. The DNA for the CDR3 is TGTGCCAGCAGCGCACTAGCGGGGGGCGTGGAGACCCAGTACTTC.

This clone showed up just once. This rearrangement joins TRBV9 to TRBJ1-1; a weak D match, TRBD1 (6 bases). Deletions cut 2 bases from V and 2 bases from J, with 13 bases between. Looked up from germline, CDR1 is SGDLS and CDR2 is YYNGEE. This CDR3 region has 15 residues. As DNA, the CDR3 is TGTGCCAGCAGCGTTGGGGCAGGGGCAAACACTGAAGCTTTCTTT. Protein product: CASSVGAGANTEAFF.

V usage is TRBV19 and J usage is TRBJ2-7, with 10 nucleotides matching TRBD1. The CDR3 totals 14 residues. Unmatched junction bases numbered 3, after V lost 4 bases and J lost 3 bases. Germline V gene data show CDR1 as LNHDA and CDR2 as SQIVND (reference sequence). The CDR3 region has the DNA TGTGCCAGTAGTAGACAGGGGGCAGGCTACGAGCAGTACTTC. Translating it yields CASSRQGAGYEQYF.

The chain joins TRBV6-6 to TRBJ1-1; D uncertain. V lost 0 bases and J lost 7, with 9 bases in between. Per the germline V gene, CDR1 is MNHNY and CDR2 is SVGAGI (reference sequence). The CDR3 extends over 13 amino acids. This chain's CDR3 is CASSYSMTGEAFF. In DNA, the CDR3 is TGTGCCAGCAGTTACTCGATGACGGGTGAAGCTTTCTTT.

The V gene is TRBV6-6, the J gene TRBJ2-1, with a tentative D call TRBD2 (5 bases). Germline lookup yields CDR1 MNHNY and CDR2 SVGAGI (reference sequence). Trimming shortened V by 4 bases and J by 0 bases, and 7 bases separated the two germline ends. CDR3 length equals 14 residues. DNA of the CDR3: TGTGCCAGCAGTTTAGCGAACTCCTACAATGAGCAGTTCTTC. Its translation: CASSLANSYNEQFF.

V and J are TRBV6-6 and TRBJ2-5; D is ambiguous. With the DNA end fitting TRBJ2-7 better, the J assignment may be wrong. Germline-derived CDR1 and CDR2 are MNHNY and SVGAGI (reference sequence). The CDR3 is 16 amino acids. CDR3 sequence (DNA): TGTGCCAGCAGTCGACTCAGCCCTATAACCTCCTACGAGCAGTACTTC. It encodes CASSRLSPITSYEQYF.

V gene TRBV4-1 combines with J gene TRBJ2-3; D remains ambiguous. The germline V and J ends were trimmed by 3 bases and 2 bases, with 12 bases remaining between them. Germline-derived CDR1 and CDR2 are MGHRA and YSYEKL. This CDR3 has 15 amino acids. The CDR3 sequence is CASSQGSLDTDTQYF. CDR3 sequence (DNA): TGCGCCAGCAGCCAGGGTAGCTTGGACACAGATACGCAGTATTTT.

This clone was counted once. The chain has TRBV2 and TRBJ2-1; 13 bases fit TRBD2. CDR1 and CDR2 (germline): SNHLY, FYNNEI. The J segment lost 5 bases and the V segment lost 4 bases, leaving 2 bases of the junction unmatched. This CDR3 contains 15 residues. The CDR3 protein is CASSVLAGGHNEQFF. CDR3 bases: TGTGCCAGCAGTGTACTAGCGGGGGGGCACAATGAGCAGTTCTTC.

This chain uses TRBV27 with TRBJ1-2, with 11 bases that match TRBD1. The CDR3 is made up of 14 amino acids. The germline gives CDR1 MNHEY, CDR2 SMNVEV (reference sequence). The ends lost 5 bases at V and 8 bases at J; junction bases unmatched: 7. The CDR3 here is CASSADRGQGGYTF. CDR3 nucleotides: TGTGCCAGCAGTGCGGACAGGGGGCAGGGAGGCTACACCTTC.

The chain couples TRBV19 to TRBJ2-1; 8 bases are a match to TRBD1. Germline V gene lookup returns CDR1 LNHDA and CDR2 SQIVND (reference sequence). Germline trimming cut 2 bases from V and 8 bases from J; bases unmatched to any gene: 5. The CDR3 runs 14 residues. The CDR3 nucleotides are TGTGCCAGTAGTATATCCGACAGGGGCCATGAGCAGTTCTTC. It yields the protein CASSISDRGHEQFF. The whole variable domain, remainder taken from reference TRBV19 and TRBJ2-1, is DGGITQSPKYLFRKEGQNVTLSCEQNLNHDAMYWYRQDPGQGLRLIYYSQIVNDFQKGDIAEGYSVSREKKESFPLTVTSAQKNPTAFYLCASSISDRGHEQFFGPGTRLTVL.

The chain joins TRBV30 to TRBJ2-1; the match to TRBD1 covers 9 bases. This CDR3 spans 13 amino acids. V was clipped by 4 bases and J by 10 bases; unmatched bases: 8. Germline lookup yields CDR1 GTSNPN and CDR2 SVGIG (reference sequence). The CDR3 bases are TGTGCCTGGAATAAACAGGGGGCTGAGGAGCAGTTCTTC. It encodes CAWNKQGAEEQFF.

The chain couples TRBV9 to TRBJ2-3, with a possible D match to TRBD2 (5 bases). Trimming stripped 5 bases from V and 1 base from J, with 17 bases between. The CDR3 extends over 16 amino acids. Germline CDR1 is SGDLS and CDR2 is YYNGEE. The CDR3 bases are TGTGCCAGCAGTCCCTCGACTGTCGGGGGCACAGATACGCAGTATTTT. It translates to CASSPSTVGGTDTQYF.

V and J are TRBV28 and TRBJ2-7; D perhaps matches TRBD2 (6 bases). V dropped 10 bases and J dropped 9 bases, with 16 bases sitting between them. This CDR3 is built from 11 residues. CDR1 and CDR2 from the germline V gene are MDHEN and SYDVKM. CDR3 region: CATQRVLAQYF. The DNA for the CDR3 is TGTGCCACCCAACGTGTACTAGCGCAGTACTTC.

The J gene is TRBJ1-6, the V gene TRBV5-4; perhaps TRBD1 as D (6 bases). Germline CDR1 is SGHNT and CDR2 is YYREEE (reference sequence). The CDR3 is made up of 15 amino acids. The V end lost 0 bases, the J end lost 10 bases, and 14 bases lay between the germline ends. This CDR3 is CASSLVARGESPLHF. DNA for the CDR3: TGTGCCAGCAGCTTGGTGGCCAGGGGTGAATCACCCCTCCACTTT. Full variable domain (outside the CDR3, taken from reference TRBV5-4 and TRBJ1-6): ETGVTQSPTHLIKTRGQQVTLRCSSQSGHNTVSWYQQALGQGPQFIFQYYREEENGRGNFPPRFSGLQFPNYSSELNVNALELDDSALYLCASSLVARGESPLHFGNGTRLTVT.

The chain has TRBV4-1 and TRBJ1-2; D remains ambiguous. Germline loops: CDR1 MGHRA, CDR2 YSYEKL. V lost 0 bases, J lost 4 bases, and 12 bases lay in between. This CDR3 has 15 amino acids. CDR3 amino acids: CASSQERASVYGYTF. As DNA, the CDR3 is TGCGCCAGCAGCCAAGAGAGGGCAAGTGTCTATGGCTACACCTTC.

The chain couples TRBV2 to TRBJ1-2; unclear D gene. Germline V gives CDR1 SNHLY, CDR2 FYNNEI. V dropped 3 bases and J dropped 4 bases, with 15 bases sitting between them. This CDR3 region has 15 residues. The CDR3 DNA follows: TGTGCCAGCAGTGAGCTACAGTACAATTTCTATGGCTACACCTTC. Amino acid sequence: CASSELQYNFYGYTF.

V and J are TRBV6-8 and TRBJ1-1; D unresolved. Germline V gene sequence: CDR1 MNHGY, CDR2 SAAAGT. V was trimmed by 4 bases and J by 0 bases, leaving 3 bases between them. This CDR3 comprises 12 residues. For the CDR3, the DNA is TGTGCCAGCAGTTCGGTGAACACTGAAGCTTTCTTT. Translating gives CASSSVNTEAFF.

The CDR3 here is CASRSLGDSEYEQYF. CDR3 nucleotides: TGTGCCAGCCGATCCTTAGGGGACAGTGAGTACGAGCAGTACTTC. The chain joins TRBV6-6 to TRBJ2-7, with TRBD1 matching over 7 bases. The V gene's germline CDR1 is MNHNY and CDR2 SVGAGI (reference sequence). This CDR3 has 15 residues. The V and J ends lost 8 bases and 4 bases, in that order; junction bases with no gene match: 14.

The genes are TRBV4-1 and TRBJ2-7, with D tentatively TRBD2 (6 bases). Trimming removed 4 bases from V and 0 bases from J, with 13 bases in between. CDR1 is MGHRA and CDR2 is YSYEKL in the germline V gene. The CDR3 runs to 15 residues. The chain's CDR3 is CASSRGDGSSYEQYF. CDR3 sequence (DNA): TGCGCCAGCAGCCGGGGGGACGGGAGCTCCTACGAGCAGTACTTC.

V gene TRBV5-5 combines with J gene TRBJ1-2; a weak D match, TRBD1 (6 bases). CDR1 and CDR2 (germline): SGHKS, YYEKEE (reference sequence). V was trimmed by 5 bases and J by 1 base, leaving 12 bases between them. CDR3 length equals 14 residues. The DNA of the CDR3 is TGTGCCAGCAGGCGGGCGGACAGTAACTATGGCTACACCTTC. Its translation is CASRRADSNYGYTF.

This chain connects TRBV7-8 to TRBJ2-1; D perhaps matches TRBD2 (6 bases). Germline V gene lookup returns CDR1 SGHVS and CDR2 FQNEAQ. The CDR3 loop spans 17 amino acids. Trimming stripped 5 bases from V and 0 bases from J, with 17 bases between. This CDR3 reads CASSLVGGASSYNEQFF. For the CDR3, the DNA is TGTGCCAGCAGCCTCGTGGGGGGAGCCAGCTCCTACAATGAGCAGTTCTTC.

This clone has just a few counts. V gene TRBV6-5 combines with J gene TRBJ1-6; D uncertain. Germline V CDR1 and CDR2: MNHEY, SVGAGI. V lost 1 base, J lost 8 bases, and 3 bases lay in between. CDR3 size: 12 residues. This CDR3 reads CASSYLDSPLHF. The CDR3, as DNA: TGTGCCAGCAGTTACTTAGATTCACCCCTCCACTTT.

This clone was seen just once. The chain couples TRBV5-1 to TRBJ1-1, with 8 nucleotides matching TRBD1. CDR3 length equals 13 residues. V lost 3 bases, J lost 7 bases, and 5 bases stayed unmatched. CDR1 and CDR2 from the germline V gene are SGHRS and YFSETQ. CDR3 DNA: TGCGCCAGCAGCTCACAGGGGGGGTATGAAGCTTTCTTT. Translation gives CASSSQGGYEAFF.

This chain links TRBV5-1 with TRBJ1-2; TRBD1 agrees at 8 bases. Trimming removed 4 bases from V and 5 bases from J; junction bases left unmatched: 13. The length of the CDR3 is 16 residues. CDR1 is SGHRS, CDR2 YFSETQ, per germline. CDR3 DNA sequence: TGCGCCAGCAGCGGGACAGGTTCGGGTCGAGGTTATGGCTACACCTTC. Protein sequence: CASSGTGSGRGYGYTF.

CDR3 amino acids: CASSRTSDTGELFF. CDR3 sequence (DNA): TGTGCCAGCAGTCGGACTAGCGACACCGGGGAGCTGTTTTTT. The chain uses TRBV6-5 and TRBJ2-2; 9 positions agree with TRBD2. Germline-derived CDR1 and CDR2 are MNHEY and SVGAGI. The length of the CDR3 is 14 residues. The V gene end was trimmed by 5 bases and the J gene end by 3 bases; junction bases not matched to a gene: 1.

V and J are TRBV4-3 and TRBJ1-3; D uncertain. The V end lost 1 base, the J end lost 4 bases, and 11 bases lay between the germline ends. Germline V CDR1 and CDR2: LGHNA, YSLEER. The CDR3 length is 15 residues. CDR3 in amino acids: CASSQGSGVGNTIYF. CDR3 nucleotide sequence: TGCGCCAGCAGCCAAGGAAGCGGGGTCGGAAACACCATATATTTT.

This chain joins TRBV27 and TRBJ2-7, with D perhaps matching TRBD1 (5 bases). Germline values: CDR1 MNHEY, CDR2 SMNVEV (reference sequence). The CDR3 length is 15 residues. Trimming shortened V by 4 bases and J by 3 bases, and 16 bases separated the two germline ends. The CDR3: CASSSPRGHDYEQYF. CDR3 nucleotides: TGTGCCAGCAGTTCCCCCCGCGGACACGACTACGAGCAGTACTTC.